This T cell receptor beta chain was captured by sequencing in a study of blood T cell repertoires in COVID-19. Study background: Some COVID-19 samples were acute and others convalescent; all came from the United States, Italy and Spain.

Original handling: Estimated nucleated cell counts came from reference gene primer amplification. The assay was immunoSEQ multiplex PCR, and TCRdb's table has in-frame clones only and misses some. That table gives V, J and clone size, and the DNA gave D and trimming. The table has 440,000 or so clones, approximately 89% seen once. Trimming took 2 bases from V and 7 from J, leaving 11 bases between them. Looked up from germline, CDR1 is MNHNY and CDR2 is SVGAGI (reference sequence). The CDR3 has 13 residues. Input material: peripheral blood. The chain is built from TRBV6-6 and TRBJ1-1, with D maybe TRBD1 (5 bases). The receptor's source is a woman between 40 and 55 years old with COVID-19, enrolled during active disease. This CDR3 is CASSYRGEGEAFF. Written as DNA, the CDR3 is TGTGCCAGCAGTTACCGGGGGGAAGGTGAAGCTTTCTTT.